This T cell receptor (beta chain) was identified in a study of low-dose radiotherapy and immunotherapy resistance in tumors. TRAV and TRBV primers primed cDNA for both TCRalpha and TCRbeta. Using a constant-region primer together with a V-primer adapter, TCRs were subjected to around 22 PCR cycles of amplification. Via MiXCR, TCRdb re-called the reads, giving one row per CDR3 protein. The sample has approximately 46,000 distinct CDR3 sequences; less than 30% are singletons. Documented time point: after trial treatment. The treatment: LDRT plus nivolumab, ipilimumab, low-dose cyclophosphamide and aspirin (RACIN trial). The donors, trial participants, received nivolumab, ipilimumab, aspirin, low-dose cyclophosphamide and low-dose radiotherapy. Tumors of eligible patients were advanced, solid and lacking tumor-infiltrating lymphocytes. This clonotype was seen ten or more times. This CDR3 comprises 16 residues. Per germline, CDR1 MNHEY and CDR2 SVGEGT. Trimming pared 6 bases from V and 1 base from J, leaving 18 bases between.

The sequence was collected from a male donor with prostate cancer. Sequencing used PBMCs, obtained after low-dose radiotherapy plus immunotherapy. V gene TRBV6-2 or TRBV6-3 combines with J gene TRBJ1-1; TRBD1 is a possible D gene (6 bases). The CDR3 DNA follows: TGTGCCAGCAGCGAAGCGGGACATAGCGGGAACACTGAAGCTTTCTTT. Its translation: CASSEAGHSGNTEAFF.